The 14 T cell receptor beta chains given below trace back to one sample, sequenced in a study of T cell changes during pregnancy in multiple sclerosis. Sequencing was performed with immunoSEQ multiplex PCR; in TCRdb, only in-frame clones are kept and a portion is missing. In the table there are approximately 68,000 clones, around 92% of which are singletons. The specimen was peripheral blood, collected in the third trimester of pregnancy. The receptors derive from a female donor in good health, enrolled as a control in a pregnancy study.

V and J are TRBV18 and TRBJ2-3; D call uncertain. The CDR3 sequence is 16 residues long. Looked up from germline, CDR1 is KGHSH and CDR2 is LQKENI. V shed 6 bases and J shed 5 bases, with 21 bases lying between them. CDR3 nucleotide sequence: TGTGCCAGCTCCCGTACTGGGTCGGCGGCAGAAGATACGCAGTATTTT. Protein: CASSRTGSAAEDTQYF. The variable domain in full, completed from reference TRBV18 and TRBJ2-3, reads NAGVMQNPRHLVRRRGQEARLRCSPMKGHSHVYWYRQLPEEGLKFMVYLQKENIIDESGMPKERFSAEFPKEGPSILRIQQVVRGDSAAYFCASSRTGSAAEDTQYFGPGTRLTVL.

The J gene is TRBJ1-1, the V gene TRBV20-1, with unresolved D. The germline V gene encodes CDR1 DFQATT and CDR2 SNEGSKA (reference sequence). Trimming took off 5 bases at V and 3 bases at J, with 7 bases between the two ends. The CDR3 has 11 residues. In nucleotides, the CDR3 is TGCAGTGCTGCGAGGGACACTGAAGCTTTCTTT. Translation gives CSAARDTEAFF.

For the CDR3, the DNA is TGCGCCAGCAGCTTGGATCCCGGGTCATACGAGCAGTACTTC. As protein: CASSLDPGSYEQYF. The rearrangement uses TRBV5-1 and TRBJ2-7; no firm D call. Germline V lookup: CDR1 SGHRS, CDR2 YFSETQ. The CDR3 spans 14 residues. Trimming removed 0 bases at V and 4 bases at J, with 11 bases between.

The rearrangement joins TRBV6-5 to TRBJ1-1, with 8 bases that match TRBD1. Losses at the gene ends were 5 bases for V and 8 bases for J; bases not matched to a gene: 13. This CDR3 has 15 amino acids. In germline, CDR1 is MNHEY, CDR2 SVGAGI. This CDR3 is CASSPPTGAKREAFF. CDR3 DNA sequence: TGTGCCAGCAGTCCACCGACAGGGGCAAAGCGGGAAGCTTTCTTT.

In this sample, this clone turned up a few times. The J gene is TRBJ1-2, the V gene TRBV6-6; D perhaps matches TRBD1 (6 bases). Per germline, CDR1 MNHNY and CDR2 SVGAGI (reference sequence). V lost 7 bases and J 4 bases, leaving 13 bases between the germline ends. The CDR3 is 13 residues long. CDR3 amino acids: CASTQDSSYGYTF. The CDR3 bases are TGTGCCAGCACCCAGGACAGTAGCTATGGCTACACCTTC.

The chain uses TRBV30 and TRBJ1-1; TRBD1 agrees at 7 bases. Trimming cost V 4 bases and J 7 bases; bases outside gene matches: 9. The CDR3 consists of 13 residues. In germline, CDR1 is GTSNPN, CDR2 SVGIG (reference sequence). CDR3 bases: TGTGCCTGGAATCCAGGGGGGCCTGGTGAAGCTTTCTTT. Amino acids: CAWNPGGPGEAFF.

V gene TRBV27 combines with J gene TRBJ2-3; 11 bases line up with TRBD2. The CDR3 covers 16 residues. Trimming at V came to 3 bases and at J to 2 bases, leaving 4 bases not matched to a gene. Germline V lookup: CDR1 MNHEY, CDR2 SMNVEV (reference sequence). The CDR3 DNA is TGTGCCAGCAGTTTCTGGACTAGCGGGCACACAGATACGCAGTATTTT. Its protein product is CASSFWTSGHTDTQYF.

The rearrangement links TRBV6-5 to TRBJ1-1, with D uncertain. The CDR3 spans 14 residues. The V and J ends lost 2 bases and 2 bases respectively, with 9 bases between them. Germline V gene data show CDR1 as MNHEY and CDR2 as SVGAGI. DNA of the CDR3: TGTGCCAGCAGTTACGGCGGTTTTAACACTGAAGCTTTCTTT. As protein: CASSYGGFNTEAFF.

This clone occurred once. The chain has TRBV7-2 and TRBJ2-4; a weak D match, TRBD2 (5 bases). Trimming took off 3 bases at V and 0 bases at J, with 9 bases between the two ends. The CDR3 loop spans 15 amino acids. Germline V gene sequence: CDR1 SGHTA, CDR2 FQGNSA. The CDR3 DNA follows: TGTGCCAGCAGCTTGGCGGGCGTAGCCAAAAACATTCAGTACTTC. Translating gives CASSLAGVAKNIQYF.

This clone has more than one count but fewer than ten. The chain links TRBV28 to TRBJ1-1; no reliable D call. The CDR3 extends over 12 amino acids. The germline CDR1 and CDR2 sequences are MDHEN and SYDVKM. V gave up 3 bases and J gave up 6 bases, with 8 bases separating them. As DNA, the CDR3 is TGTGCCAGCAGTTTGGGCCTCGCTGAAGCTTTCTTT. It yields the protein CASSLGLAEAFF.

The chain combines TRBV28 with TRBJ1-2; TRBD1 matches 8 bases. V lost 2 bases and J lost 5; bases outside the gene matches: 13. This CDR3 has 17 amino acids. Per germline, CDR1 MDHEN and CDR2 SYDVKM. The chain's CDR3 is CASSLADRAGGRYGYTF. DNA of the CDR3: TGTGCCAGCAGTTTAGCGGACAGGGCCGGGGGGCGGTATGGCTACACCTTC.

The chain carries TRBV7-8 and TRBJ1-2; TRBD1 agrees at 8 bases. J gave up 4 bases and V 2 bases, and 6 bases lay outside the gene matches. CDR1 is SGHVS and CDR2 is FQNEAQ in the germline V gene. There are 15 residues in the CDR3. The CDR3 nucleotides are TGTGCCAGCAGCTTACTACAGGGGGTGATCTATGGCTACACCTTC. Protein product: CASSLLQGVIYGYTF.

The chain recombines TRBV6-1 with TRBJ2-3; 9 bases align to TRBD2. The ends lost 7 bases at V and 14 bases at J; junction bases unmatched: 7. CDR1 and CDR2 (germline): MNHNS, SASEGT. The CDR3 totals 11 residues. The CDR3 DNA reads as TGTGCCAGCACTCTAGCGGGGAATCGGTATTTT. The encoded protein is CASTLAGNRYF.

This rearrangement joins TRBV6-4 to TRBJ1-2, with D perhaps TRBD1 (5 bases). Trimming took off 6 bases at V and 4 bases at J, with 18 bases between the two ends. Germline lookup yields CDR1 MRHNA and CDR2 SNTAGT. The CDR3 spans 15 residues. The DNA of the CDR3 is TGTGCCAGCAGAGATGTTTCGAAGGGACTCTATGGCTACACCTTC. It translates to CASRDVSKGLYGYTF.